This T cell receptor (beta chain) is from a study of blood T cell repertoires in COVID-19. As for the study in general: Samples came from the United States, Italy and Spain, spanning acute and convalescent COVID-19. PBMCs, B-cell-depleted T cells, or T cells were the source of the cDNA or gDNA that made up the material.

Original data processing: Amplified reference gene primers provided the basis for estimating nucleated cell counts. Generated by immunoSEQ multiplex PCR, the TCRdb table keeps only in-frame clones and is missing some. V and J calls and clone size are given by that table; D and trimming were obtained from the DNA. The table records 25,000 or so clones, around 86% of them present only once. The clonotype comes from a man aged 70 or older with acute or convalescent COVID-19. The specimen was peripheral blood.

The CDR3 reads CASSPVNQLNGYTF. The CDR3 DNA reads as TGTGCCAGCAGCCCCGTTAATCAACTAAATGGCTACACCTTC. The V call is TRBV5-4, the J call TRBJ1-2; no clear D gene. The length of the CDR3 is 14 residues. V was shortened by 4 bases and J by 6 bases, with 16 bases between the two germline ends. Germline CDR1 reads SGHNT; CDR2 reads YYREEE (reference sequence).